This TCR beta chain was recorded in a study of T cells after yellow fever vaccination (dated by TCRdb to between 2018 and 2020). Some background on the complete study: The SMART-Seq v4 Ultra Low Input RNA kit was used to prepare libraries from fractions with low cell numbers. To follow T-cell clones before and after primary and booster YFV17D yellow fever vaccination, bulk TCR alpha and beta repertoires were sequenced over time. Two healthy male donors, one aged 18 to 30 and one aged 30 to 39 years, were included in the cohort. Blood samples were taken at several timepoints before and after primary and secondary immunization, and bulk PBMC replicates and cell subsets were isolated. What the study reported, not specific to this receptor: Only a couple of donors were included in the study, so the extent to which the findings can be generalized is limited. Computational filtering was required because FACS-sorted repertoires could contain abundant contaminating clonotypes from the bulk population. Most clones expanded after primary vaccination were re-detected after the booster (96% of CD4 and around 88% of CD8), suggesting broad memory maintenance. A small share of clonotypes was detected in both CD4 and CD8 compartments, with the overlap likely arising from convergent recombination. Compared with the primary T-cell response, the secondary T-cell response was faster but weaker, reaching its peak on day 5 rather than on day 15.

With respect to this clonotype: There is no known antigen for this receptor. No much larger clonotype is one base removed from it; base qualities were not supplied.

TCR cDNA was synthesized by 5'RACE template switching, through which a universal primer site and unique molecular identifiers were introduced. Priming of cDNA synthesis was performed from both the TCR alpha and TCR beta constant segments. Library amplification used two PCR steps, and the second PCR step added sample barcodes and sequencing adapters. Sequencing of libraries was done on Illumina HiSeq 2500 (2x100 bp) or NovaSeq (2x150 bp). As for how the authors treated the data: MIGEC was used to demultiplex reads and collapse the reads into UMI consensus sequences, and MiXCR was used for V(D)J alignment. Clonotypes responding to the vaccine were identified with edgeR on replicate PBMC samples, with the criteria of FDR below 0.01 and a log2 fold change above 5 up to day 15. Each bulk clonotype received a CD4 or CD8 identity based on whether the sequenced CD4 or CD8 repertoire contained that clonotype at higher abundance. Starting from the raw public reads, TCRdb applied fastp trimming at Q25, assembled clones with MiXCR and retained in-frame beta chains. Merged by CDR3 protein, the rows form single entries marked with the most common genes and DNA. The V and J calls were not made by the authors but by TCRdb's processing. For this sample there are more than 450,000 distinct CDR3 sequences; 20% to 25% appear just once. About a sixth of the sample rests with the top ten.

The treatment or condition label for this specimen denotes: live attenuated yellow fever vaccine strain. At each blood-draw timepoint, two biological replicates of bulk PBMCs were obtained. PBMCs were isolated from peripheral blood using a standard Ficoll-Paque protocol. RNA was extracted with TriZol from bulk PBMCs, CD4 and CD8 fractions, and dextramer-positive and dextramer-negative fractions. The CDR3 holds 12 amino acids from the cysteine to the phenylalanine. Only the CDR3 DNA is retained, 36 bases long and in frame from the first base. V gives up 5 bases and J gives up 1 base, and the segment between their germline ends measures 6 bases. Sequences DFQATT (CDR1) and SNEGSKA (CDR2) are obtained from the germline V gene (reference sequence).

This sample comprised PBMCs, obtained about 21 days after the first yellow fever vaccination. The chain was built from TRBV20-1 and TRBJ1-3; no D gene is confidently identified. The TCR originated in a man in his late teens or twenties who received the YFV17D yellow fever vaccine. The sequenced DNA: TGCAGTGCTGCCTTTTCTGGAAACACCATATATTTT. Translated, it reads CSAAFSGNTIYF.